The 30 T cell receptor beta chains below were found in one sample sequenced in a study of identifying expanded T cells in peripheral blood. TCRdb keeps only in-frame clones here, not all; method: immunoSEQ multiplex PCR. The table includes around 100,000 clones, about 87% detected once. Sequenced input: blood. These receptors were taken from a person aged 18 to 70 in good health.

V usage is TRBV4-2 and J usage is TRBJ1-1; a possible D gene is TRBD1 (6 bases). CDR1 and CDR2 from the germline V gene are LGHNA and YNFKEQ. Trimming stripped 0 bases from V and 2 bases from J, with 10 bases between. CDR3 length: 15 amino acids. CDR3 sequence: CASSQDEGGNTEAFF. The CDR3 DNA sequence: TGTGCCAGCAGCCAAGATGAGGGGGGAAACACTGAAGCTTTCTTT.

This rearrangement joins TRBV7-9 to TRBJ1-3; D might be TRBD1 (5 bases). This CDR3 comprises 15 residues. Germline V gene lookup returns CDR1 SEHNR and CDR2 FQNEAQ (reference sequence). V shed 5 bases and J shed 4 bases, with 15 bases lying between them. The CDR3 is CASSPRAGFGNTIYF. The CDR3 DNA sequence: TGTGCCAGCAGCCCCAGGGCAGGGTTCGGAAACACCATATATTTT.

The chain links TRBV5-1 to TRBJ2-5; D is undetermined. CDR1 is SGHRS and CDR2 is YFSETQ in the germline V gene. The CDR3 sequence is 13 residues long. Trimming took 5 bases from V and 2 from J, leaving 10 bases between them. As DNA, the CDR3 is TGCGCCAGCAGAGACCGTTTACAAGAGACCCAGTACTTC. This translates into CASRDRLQETQYF.

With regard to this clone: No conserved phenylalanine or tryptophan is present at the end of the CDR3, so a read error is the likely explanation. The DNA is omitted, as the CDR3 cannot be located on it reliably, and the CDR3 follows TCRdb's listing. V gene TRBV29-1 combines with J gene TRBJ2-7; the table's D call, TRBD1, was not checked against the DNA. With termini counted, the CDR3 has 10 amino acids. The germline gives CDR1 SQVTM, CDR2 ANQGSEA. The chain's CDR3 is CSVVWRQGFD.

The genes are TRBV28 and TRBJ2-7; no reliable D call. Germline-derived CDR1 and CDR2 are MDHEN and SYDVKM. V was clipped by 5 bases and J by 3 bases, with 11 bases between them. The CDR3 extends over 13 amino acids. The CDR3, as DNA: TGTGCCAGCAGTGATTCGGGTCTCTACGAGCAGTACTTC. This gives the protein CASSDSGLYEQYF.

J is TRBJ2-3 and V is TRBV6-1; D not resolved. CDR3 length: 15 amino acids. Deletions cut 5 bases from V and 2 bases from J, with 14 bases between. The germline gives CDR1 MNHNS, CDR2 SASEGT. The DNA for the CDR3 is TGTGCCAGCAGTCGGACCTTTCGCGACACAGATACGCAGTATTTT. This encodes CASSRTFRDTDTQYF.

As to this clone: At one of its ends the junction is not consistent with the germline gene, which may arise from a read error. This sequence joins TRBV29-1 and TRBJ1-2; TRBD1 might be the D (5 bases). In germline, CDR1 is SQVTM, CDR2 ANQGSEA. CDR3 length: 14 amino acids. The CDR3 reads CSVKDSSSNYGYTF. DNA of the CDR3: TGCAGCGTTAAAGACAGCTCCTCTAACTATGGCTACACCTTC.

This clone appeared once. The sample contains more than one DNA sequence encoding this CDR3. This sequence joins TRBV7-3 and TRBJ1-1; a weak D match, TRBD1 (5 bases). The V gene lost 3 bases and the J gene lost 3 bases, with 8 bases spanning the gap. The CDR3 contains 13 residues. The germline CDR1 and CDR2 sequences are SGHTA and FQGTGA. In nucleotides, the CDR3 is TGTGCCAGCAGCTTGGGGGTAGACACTGAAGCTTTCTTT. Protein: CASSLGVDTEAFF.

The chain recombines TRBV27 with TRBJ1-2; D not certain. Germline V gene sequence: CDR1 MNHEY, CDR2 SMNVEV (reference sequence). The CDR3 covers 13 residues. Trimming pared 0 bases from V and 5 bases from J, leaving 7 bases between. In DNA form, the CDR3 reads TGTGCCAGCAGTTTATCGGGCGGTTATGGCTACACCTTC. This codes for CASSLSGGYGYTF.

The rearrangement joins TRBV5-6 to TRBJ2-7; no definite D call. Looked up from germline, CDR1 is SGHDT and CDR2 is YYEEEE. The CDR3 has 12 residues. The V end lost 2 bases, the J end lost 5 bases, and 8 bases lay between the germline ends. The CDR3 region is CASSLVANEQYF. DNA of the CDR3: TGTGCCAGCAGCTTAGTCGCCAACGAGCAGTACTTC.

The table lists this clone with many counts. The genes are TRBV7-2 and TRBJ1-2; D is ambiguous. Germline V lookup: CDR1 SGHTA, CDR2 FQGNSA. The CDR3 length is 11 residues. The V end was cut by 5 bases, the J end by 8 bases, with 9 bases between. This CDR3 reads CASSRVLGYTF. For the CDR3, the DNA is TGTGCCAGCAGCAGGGTTTTGGGCTACACCTTC.

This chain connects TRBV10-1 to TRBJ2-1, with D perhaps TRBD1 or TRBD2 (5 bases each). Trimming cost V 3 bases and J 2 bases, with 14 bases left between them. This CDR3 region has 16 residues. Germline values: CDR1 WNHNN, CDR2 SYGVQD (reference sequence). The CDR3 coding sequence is TGCGCCAGCAGTGAAAGGGGTACGGGAACCTACAATGAGCAGTTCTTC. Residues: CASSERGTGTYNEQFF.

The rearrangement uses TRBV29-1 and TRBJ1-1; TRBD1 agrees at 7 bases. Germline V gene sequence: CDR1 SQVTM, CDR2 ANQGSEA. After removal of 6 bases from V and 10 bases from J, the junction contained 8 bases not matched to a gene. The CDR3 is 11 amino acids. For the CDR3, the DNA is TGCAGCGTAACAGGGGTTGAGGGAGCTTTCTTT. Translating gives CSVTGVEGAFF. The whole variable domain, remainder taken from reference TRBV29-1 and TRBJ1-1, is SAVISQKPSRDICQRGTSLTIQCQVDSQVTMMFWYRQQPGQSLTLIATANQGSEATYESGFVIDKFPISRPNLTFSTLTVSNMSPEDSSIYLCSVTGVEGAFFGQGTRLTVV.

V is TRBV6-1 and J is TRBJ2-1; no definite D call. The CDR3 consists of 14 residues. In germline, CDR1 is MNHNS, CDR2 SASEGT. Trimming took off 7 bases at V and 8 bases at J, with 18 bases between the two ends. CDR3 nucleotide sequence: TGTGCCAGCACCTCAAGGACCTCATTGGATGAGCAGTTCTTC. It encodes CASTSRTSLDEQFF.

CDR3: CSPTQETQYF. The DNA for the CDR3 is TGCAGCCCCACTCAAGAGACCCAGTACTTC. The rearrangement joins TRBV29-1 to TRBJ2-5; D gene ambiguous. Germline V gene data show CDR1 as SQVTM and CDR2 as ANQGSEA. This CDR3 comprises 10 residues. V lost 8 bases to trimming and J lost 2 bases, with 6 bases between them.

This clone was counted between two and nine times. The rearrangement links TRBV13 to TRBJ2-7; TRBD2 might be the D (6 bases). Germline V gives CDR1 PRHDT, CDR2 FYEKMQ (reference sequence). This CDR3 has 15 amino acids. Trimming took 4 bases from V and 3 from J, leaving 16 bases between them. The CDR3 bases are TGTGCCAGCAGCTCAACCGGGAGCTTAAACTACGAGCAGTACTTC. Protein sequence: CASSSTGSLNYEQYF.

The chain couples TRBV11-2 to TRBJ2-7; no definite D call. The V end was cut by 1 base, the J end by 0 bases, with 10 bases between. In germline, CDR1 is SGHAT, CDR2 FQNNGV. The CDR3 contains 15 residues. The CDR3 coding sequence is TGTGCCAGCAGCTTAGGCCAGATAACCTCCTACGAGCAGTACTTC. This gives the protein CASSLGQITSYEQYF.

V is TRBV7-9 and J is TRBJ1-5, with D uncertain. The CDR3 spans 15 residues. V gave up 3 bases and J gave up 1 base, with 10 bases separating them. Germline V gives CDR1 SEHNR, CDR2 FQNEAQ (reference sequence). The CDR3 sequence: CASSFDTVSNQPQHF. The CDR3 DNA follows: TGTGCCAGCAGCTTTGACACGGTCAGCAATCAGCCCCAGCATTTT.

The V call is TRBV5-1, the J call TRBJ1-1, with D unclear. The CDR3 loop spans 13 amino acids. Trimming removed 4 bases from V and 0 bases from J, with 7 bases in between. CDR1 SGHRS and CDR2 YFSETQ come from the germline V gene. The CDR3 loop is CASSPGMNTEAFF. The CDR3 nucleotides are TGCGCCAGCAGCCCAGGAATGAACACTGAAGCTTTCTTT.

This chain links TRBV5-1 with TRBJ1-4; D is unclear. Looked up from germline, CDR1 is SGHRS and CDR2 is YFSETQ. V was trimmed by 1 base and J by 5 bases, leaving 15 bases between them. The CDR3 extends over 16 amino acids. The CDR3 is CASSLTWANRNEKLFF. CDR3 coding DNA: TGCGCCAGCAGCTTGACTTGGGCGAACCGGAATGAAAAACTGTTTTTT.

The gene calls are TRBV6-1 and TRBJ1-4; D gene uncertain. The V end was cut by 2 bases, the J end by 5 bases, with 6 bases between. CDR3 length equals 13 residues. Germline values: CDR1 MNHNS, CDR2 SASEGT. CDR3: CASSEWGNEKLFF. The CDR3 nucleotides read TGTGCCAGCAGTGAATGGGGAAATGAAAAACTGTTTTTT.

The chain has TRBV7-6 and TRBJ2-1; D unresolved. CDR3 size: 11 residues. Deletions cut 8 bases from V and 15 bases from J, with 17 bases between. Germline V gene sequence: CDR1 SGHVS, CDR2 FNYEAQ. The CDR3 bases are TGTGCCAGCGTCCTAGGCGGCCTTTGGTTCTTC. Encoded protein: CASVLGGLWFF.

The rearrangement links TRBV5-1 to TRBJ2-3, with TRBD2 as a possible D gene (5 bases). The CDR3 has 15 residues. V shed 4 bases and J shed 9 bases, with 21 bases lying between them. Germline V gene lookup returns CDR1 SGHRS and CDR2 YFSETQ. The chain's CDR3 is CASSGLRGTPSTQYF. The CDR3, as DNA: TGCGCCAGCAGCGGACTCCGGGGAACCCCATCCACGCAGTATTTT. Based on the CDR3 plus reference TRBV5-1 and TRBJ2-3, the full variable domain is KAGVTQTPRYLIKTRGQQVTLSCSPISGHRSVSWYQQTPGQGLQFLFEYFSETQRNKGNFPGRFSGRQFSNSRSEMNVSTLELGDSALYLCASSGLRGTPSTQYFGPGTRLTVL.

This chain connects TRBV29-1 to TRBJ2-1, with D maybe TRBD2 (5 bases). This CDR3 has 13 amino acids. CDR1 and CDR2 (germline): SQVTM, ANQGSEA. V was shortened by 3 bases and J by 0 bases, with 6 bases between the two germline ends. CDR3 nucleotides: TGCAGCGTTGAGGGAGTCTCCTACAATGAGCAGTTCTTC. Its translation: CSVEGVSYNEQFF.

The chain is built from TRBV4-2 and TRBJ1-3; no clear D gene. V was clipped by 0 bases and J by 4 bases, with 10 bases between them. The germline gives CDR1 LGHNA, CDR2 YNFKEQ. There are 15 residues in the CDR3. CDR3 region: CASSQEGRSGNTIYF. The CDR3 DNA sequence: TGTGCCAGCAGCCAAGAGGGGAGGTCAGGAAACACCATATATTTT.

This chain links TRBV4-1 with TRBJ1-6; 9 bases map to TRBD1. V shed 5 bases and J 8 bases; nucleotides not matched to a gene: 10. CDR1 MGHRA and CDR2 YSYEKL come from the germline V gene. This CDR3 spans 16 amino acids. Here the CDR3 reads CASSTQPGQGDSPLHF. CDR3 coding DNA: TGCGCCAGCAGCACCCAACCGGGACAGGGCGATTCACCCCTCCACTTT.

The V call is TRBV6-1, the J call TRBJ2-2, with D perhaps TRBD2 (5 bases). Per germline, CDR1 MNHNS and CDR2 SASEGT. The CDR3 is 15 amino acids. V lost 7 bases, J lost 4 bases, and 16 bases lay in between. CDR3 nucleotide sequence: TGTGCCAGCACCGGAGGTCGGGAAGCCACCGGGGAGCTGTTTTTT. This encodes CASTGGREATGELFF.

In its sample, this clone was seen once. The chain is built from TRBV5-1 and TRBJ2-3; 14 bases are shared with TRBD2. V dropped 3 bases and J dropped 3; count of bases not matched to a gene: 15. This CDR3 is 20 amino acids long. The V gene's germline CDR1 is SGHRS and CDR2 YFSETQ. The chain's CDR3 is CASSSSTGTSGSFGTDTQYF. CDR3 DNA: TGCGCCAGCAGCTCCTCAACCGGGACTAGCGGGAGTTTCGGGACAGATACGCAGTATTTT.

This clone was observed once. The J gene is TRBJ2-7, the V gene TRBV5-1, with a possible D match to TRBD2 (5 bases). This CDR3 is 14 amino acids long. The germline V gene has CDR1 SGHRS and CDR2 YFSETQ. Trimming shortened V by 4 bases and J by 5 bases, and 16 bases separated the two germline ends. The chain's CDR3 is CASSRTPATDEQYF. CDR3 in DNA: TGCGCCAGCAGCAGGACTCCCGCTACTGACGAGCAGTACTTC.

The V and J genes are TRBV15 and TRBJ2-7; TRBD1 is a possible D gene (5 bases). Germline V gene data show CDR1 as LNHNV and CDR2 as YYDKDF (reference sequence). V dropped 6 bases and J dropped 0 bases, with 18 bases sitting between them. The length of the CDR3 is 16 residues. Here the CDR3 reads CATRTRSNRSSYEQYF. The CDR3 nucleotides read TGTGCCACCAGAACCAGATCAAACAGGAGCTCCTACGAGCAGTACTTC.